These 9 T cell receptor beta chains were sequenced from one sample in a study of Ad26.COV2.S vaccination and SARS-CoV-2 variants listed by TCRdb under 2021. Taken with the paper, the label for treatment or condition translates to: some 20 received Ad26.COV2.S at low or high dose, single or two shots; about five received placebo; per-sample allocation not given. Repertoires of vaccine and placebo recipients were sequenced from samples collected on day 63 after the first injection. The library was built by means of the immunoSEQ multiplex PCR assay. TCRdb holds this immuneACCESS table with in-frame rearrangements only. Some clones are missing; in checked studies, unresolved V genes explain under half, and the rest has no known cause. In this sample the table shows 350,000 to 550,000 clones, roughly 89% of which occur a single time. About 2.5% of the sample is held by the ten biggest clonotypes. The material was peripheral blood, obtained in a trial of Ad26.COV2.S vaccine versus placebo. Receptors were obtained from a person aged 18-65 years who received the Ad26.COV2.S COVID-19 vaccine or a placebo.

V usage is TRBV6-5 and J usage is TRBJ1-1, with 7 bases that match TRBD1. Looked up from germline, CDR1 is MNHEY and CDR2 is SVGAGI. J lost 6 bases, V lost 2 bases, and 9 bases had no gene match. The CDR3 is 15 amino acids. CDR3 bases: TGTGCCAGCAGTTACGACGGACAGGATCCTCCTGAAGCTTTCTTT. It encodes CASSYDGQDPPEAFF.

The chain uses TRBV6-2 or TRBV6-3 and TRBJ1-1; TRBD1 might be the D (5 bases). The CDR3 has 14 residues. Germline lookup yields CDR1 MNHEY and CDR2 SVGEGT. The V end was cut by 5 bases, the J end by 0 bases, with 10 bases between. This chain's CDR3 is CASSPGLLNTEAFF. Written as DNA, the CDR3 is TGTGCCAGCAGTCCGGGACTTCTGAACACTGAAGCTTTCTTT.

The V gene is TRBV3-1 (or the pseudogene TRBV3-2), the J gene TRBJ2-2; D is ambiguous. Germline CDR1 LGHDT, CDR2 YNNKEL (reference sequence). The CDR3 sequence is 12 residues long. V shed 5 bases and J shed 6 bases, with 7 bases lying between them. This chain's CDR3 is CASSSLAGELFF. The CDR3 DNA reads as TGTGCCAGCAGCTCGCTCGCCGGGGAGCTGTTTTTT.

V is TRBV6-5 and J is TRBJ2-1, with 7 bases matching TRBD1. Germline assignment: CDR1 MNHEY and CDR2 SVGAGI. Unmatched junction bases numbered 4, after V lost 7 bases and J lost 1 base. The CDR3 contains 14 residues. CDR3 nucleotides: TGTGCCAGCACCCGGACAGGATCCTACAATGAGCAGTTCTTC. Residues: CASTRTGSYNEQFF.

The gene calls are TRBV13 and TRBJ1-4, with no clear D. Germline CDR1 reads PRHDT; CDR2 reads FYEKMQ (reference sequence). The CDR3 has 15 residues. V dropped 4 bases and J dropped 1 base, with 10 bases sitting between them. CDR3 coding DNA: TGTGCCAGCAGCTATCAGACCGGAACTAATGAAAAACTGTTTTTT. Encoded protein: CASSYQTGTNEKLFF.

V and J are TRBV10-3 and TRBJ1-6; 9 bases are shared with TRBD1. CDR3 size: 15 residues. V gave up 0 bases and J gave up 9 bases; unmatched junction bases: 3. Per the germline V gene, CDR1 is ENHRY and CDR2 is SYGVKD. The CDR3 bases are TGTGCCATCAGTGAGTCCGGGACAGGGACTTCACCCCTCCACTTT. It encodes CAISESGTGTSPLHF.

Regarding this clone: The same CDR3 also results from other DNA sequences found in this sample. The chain is built from TRBV19 and TRBJ1-5; D might be TRBD1 (5 bases). CDR3 length equals 14 residues. Per germline, CDR1 LNHDA and CDR2 SQIVND (reference sequence). V was shortened by 3 bases and J by 6 bases, with 12 bases between the two germline ends. The CDR3 nucleotides are TGTGCCAGTAGTATCGGGGGGAAGGGTCAGCCCCAGCATTTT. Translating it yields CASSIGGKGQPQHF.

The V call is TRBV28, the J call TRBJ1-2; D unresolved. The germline V gene has CDR1 MDHEN and CDR2 SYDVKM. This CDR3 has 13 residues. Deletions cut 6 bases from V and 5 bases from J, with 13 bases between. CDR3 region: CASSRGWRYGYTF. CDR3 DNA sequence: TGTGCCAGCAGCCGAGGGTGGCGATATGGCTACACCTTC.

The chain is built from TRBV7-9 and TRBJ2-1; 8 nucleotides match TRBD2. This CDR3 contains 13 residues. CDR1 SEHNR and CDR2 FQNEAQ come from the germline V gene (reference sequence). V gave up 5 bases and J gave up 6 bases; unmatched junction bases: 3. In DNA, the CDR3 is TGTGCCAGCAGCCACGCGGGGGGCAATGAGCAGTTCTTC. Residues: CASSHAGGNEQFF.